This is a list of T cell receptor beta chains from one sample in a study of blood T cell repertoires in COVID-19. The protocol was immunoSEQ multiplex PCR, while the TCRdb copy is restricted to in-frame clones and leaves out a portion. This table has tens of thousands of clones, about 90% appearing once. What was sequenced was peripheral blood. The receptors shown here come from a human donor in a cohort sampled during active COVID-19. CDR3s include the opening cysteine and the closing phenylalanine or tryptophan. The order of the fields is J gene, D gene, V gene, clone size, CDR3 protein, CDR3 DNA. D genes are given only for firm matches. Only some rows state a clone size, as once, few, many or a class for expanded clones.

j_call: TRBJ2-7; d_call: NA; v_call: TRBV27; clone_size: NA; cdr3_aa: CASSSDSYEQYF; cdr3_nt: TGTGCCAGCAGTTCGGACAGCTACGAGCAGTACTTC
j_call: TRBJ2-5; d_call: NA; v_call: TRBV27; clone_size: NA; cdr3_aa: CASRPSEQQGRETQYF; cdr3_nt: TGTGCCAGCAGACCATCGGAGCAACAGGGTCGGGAGACCCAGTACTTC
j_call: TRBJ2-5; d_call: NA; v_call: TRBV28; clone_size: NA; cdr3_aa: CASSFGVRGTQETQYF; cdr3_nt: TGTGCCAGCAGTTTTGGTGTGAGAGGGACTCAAGAGACCCAGTACTTC
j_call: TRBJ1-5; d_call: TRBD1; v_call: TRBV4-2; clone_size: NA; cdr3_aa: CASSLGTGSNQPQHF; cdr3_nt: TGTGCCAGCAGCCTCGGGACAGGGTCTAATCAGCCCCAGCATTTT
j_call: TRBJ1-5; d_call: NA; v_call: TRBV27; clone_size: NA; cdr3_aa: CASSSTDHPQPQHF; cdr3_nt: TGTGCCAGCAGTTCAACAGATCATCCTCAGCCCCAGCATTTT
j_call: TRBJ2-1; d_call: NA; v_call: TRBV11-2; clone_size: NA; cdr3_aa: CASSLTGSGNEQFF; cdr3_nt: TGTGCCAGCAGCTTAACCGGGAGTGGCAATGAGCAGTTCTTC
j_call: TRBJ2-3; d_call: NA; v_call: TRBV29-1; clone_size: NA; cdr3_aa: CSDSSTDTQYF; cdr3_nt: TGCAGCGACTCTAGCACAGATACGCAGTATTTT
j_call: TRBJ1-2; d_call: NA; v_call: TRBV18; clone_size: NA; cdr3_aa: CASSPSDSYGYTF; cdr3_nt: TGTGCCAGCTCACCATCGGACAGTTATGGCTACACCTTC
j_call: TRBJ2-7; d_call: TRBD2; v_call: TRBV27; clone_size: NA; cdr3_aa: CASSLLAGGSHEQYF; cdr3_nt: TGTGCCAGCAGTTTACTAGCGGGAGGATCCCACGAGCAGTACTTC
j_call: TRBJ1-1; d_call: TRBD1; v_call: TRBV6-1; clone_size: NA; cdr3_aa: CASSEEQGMNTEAFF; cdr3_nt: TGTGCCAGCAGTGAAGAACAGGGGATGAACACTGAAGCTTTCTTT
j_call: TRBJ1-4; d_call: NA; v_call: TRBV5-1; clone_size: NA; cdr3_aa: CASSLGGSNNEKLFF; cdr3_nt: TGCGCCAGCAGCTTGGGGGGCAGCAACAATGAAAAACTGTTTTTT
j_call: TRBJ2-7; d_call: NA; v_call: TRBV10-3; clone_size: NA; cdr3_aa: CAISESERVVLF; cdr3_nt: TGTGCCATCAGTGAGTCAGAGCGGGTGGTTCTCTTC
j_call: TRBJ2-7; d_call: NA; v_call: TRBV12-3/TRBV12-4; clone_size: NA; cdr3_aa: CASRIGPFYEQYF; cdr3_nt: TGTGCCAGCAGGATTGGGCCCTTCTACGAGCAGTACTTC
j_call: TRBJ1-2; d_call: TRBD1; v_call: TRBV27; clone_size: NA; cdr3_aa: CASSLGQYNYGYTF; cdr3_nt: TGTGCCAGCAGTTTGGGACAGTACAACTATGGCTACACCTTC
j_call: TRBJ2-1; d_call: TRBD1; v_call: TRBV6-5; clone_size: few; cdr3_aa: CASSLAGTGYNEQFF; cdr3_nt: TGTGCCAGCAGTTTAGCCGGGACAGGTTACAATGAGCAGTTCTTC
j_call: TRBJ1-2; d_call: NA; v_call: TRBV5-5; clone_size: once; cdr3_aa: CASSFRSNYGYTF; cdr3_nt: TGTGCCAGCAGCTTTCGTTCTAACTATGGCTACACCTTC
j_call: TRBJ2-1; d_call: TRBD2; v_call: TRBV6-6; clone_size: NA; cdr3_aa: CASRRDSGSRGGNEQFF; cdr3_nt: TGTGCCAGCAGGCGAGATAGCGGGAGCCGGGGTGGCAATGAGCAGTTCTTC
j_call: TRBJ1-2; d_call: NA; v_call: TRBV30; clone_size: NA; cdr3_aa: CAWSVRWDLHGYTF; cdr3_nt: TGTGCCTGGAGTGTACGTTGGGACTTACATGGCTACACCTTC
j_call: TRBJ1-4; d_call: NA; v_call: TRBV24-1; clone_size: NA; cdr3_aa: CATSDVVVPVKLFF; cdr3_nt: TGTGCCACCAGTGATGTAGTGGTTCCGGTAAAACTGTTTTTT
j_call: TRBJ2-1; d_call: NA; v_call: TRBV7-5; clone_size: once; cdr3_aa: CVRSLEVGASEPYNEQFF; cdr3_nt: TGTGTCAGAAGCTTAGAGGTCGGGGCTAGCGAGCCCTACAATGAGCAGTTCTTC
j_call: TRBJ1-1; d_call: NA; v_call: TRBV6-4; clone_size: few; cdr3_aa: CASSESQANTEAFF; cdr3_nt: TGTGCCAGCAGTGAATCTCAAGCGAACACTGAAGCTTTCTTT
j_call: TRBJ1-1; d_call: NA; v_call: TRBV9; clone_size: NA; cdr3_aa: CASSPRQGHTEAFF; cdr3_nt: TGTGCCAGCAGCCCTCGGCAGGGGCACACTGAAGCTTTCTTT
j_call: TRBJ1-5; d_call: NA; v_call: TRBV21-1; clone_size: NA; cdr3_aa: CASSNRQAVTNQPQHF; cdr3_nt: TGTGCCAGCAGCAATCGACAGGCCGTAACCAATCAGCCCCAGCATTTT
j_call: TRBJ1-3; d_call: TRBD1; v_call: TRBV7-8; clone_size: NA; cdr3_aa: CASSRQGTGNTIYF; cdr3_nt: TGTGCCAGCAGCAGACAGGGAACTGGAAACACCATATATTTT
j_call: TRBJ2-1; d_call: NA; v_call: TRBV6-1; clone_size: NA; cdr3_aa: CASSGGEDRDSHIYNEQFF; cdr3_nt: TGTGCCAGCAGTGGAGGGGAAGACCGGGACTCTCATATATACAATGAGCAGTTCTTC
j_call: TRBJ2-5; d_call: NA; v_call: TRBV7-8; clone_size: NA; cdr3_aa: CASRRGLQETQYF; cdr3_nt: TGTGCCAGCAGGAGGGGACTTCAAGAGACCCAGTACTTC
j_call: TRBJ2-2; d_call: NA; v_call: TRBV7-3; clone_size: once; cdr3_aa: CASSLVGTANTGELFF; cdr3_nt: TGTGCCAGCAGCTTAGTCGGAACAGCGAACACCGGGGAGCTGTTTTTT
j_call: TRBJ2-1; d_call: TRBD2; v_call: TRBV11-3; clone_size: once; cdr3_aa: CASSLFSGSHNEQFF; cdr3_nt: TGTGCCAGCAGCTTATTTAGCGGGAGCCACAATGAGCAGTTCTTC
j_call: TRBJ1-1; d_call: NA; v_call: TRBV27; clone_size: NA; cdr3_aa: CASSLHPRGRSTEAFF; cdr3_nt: TGTGCCAGCAGTCTACACCCCAGGGGAAGAAGCACTGAAGCTTTCTTT
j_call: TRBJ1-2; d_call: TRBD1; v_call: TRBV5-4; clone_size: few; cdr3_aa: CASSLKGAGGYTF; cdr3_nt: TGTGCCAGCAGCTTGAAGGGGGCGGGAGGCTACACCTTC
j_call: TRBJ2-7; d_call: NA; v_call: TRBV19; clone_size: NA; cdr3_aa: CASSITPFAGKTREQYF; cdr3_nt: TGTGCCAGTAGTATCACCCCATTTGCAGGGAAGACAAGGGAGCAGTACTTC
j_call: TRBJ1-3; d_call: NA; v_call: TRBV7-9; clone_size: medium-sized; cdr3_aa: CASSLAIGPDSLEGAIYF; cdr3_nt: TGTGCCAGCAGCTTAGCTATAGGGCCCGACTCTCTGGAAGGGGCCATATATTTT
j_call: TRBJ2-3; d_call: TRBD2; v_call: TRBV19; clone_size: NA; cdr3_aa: CASSFQREDTQYF; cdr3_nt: TGTGCCAGTAGTTTTCAGCGGGAGGATACGCAGTATTTT
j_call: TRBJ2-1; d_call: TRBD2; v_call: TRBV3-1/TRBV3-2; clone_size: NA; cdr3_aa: CASSRFLISGGGNEQFF; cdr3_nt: TGTGCCAGCAGCCGCTTCCTCATTTCGGGAGGGGGGAATGAGCAGTTCTTC
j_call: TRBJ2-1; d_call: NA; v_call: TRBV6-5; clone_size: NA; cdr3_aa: CASSYRQDNEQFF; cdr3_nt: TGTGCCAGCAGTTATCGGCAGGACAATGAGCAGTTCTTC
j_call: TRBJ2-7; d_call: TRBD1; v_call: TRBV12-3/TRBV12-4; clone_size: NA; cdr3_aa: CASSLRSVQGVHF; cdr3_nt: TGTGCCAGCAGTTTACGGTCTGTGCAGGGGGTCCATTTC
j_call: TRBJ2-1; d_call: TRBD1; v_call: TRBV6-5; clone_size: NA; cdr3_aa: CASSYSRGQGYNEQFF; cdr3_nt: TGTGCCAGCAGTTACTCGCGGGGACAGGGGTACAATGAGCAGTTCTTC
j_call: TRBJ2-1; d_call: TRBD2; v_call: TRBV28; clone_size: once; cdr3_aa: CASFASGRSSYNEQFF; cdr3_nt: TGTGCCAGCTTCGCTAGCGGGCGGAGCTCCTACAATGAGCAGTTCTTC
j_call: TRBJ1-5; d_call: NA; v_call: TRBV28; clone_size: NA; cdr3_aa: CASSLYEDFSNQPQHF; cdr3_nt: TGTGCCAGCAGTTTATACGAGGACTTTAGCAATCAGCCCCAGCATTTT
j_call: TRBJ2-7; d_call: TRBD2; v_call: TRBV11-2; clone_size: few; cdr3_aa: CASSFGPSTGGTYEQYF; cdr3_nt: TGTGCCAGCAGCTTCGGGCCCTCGACGGGAGGGACCTACGAGCAGTACTTC
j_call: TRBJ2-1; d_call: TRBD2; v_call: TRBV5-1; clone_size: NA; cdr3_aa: CASSVRPGTSGYNEQFF; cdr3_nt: TGCGCCAGCAGCGTGCGCCCCGGGACTAGCGGTTACAATGAGCAGTTCTTC
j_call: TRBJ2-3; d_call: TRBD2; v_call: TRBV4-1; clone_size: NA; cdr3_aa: CASSQDGVAGADTQYF; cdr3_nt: TGCGCCAGCAGCCAAGATGGGGTAGCGGGAGCAGATACGCAGTATTTT
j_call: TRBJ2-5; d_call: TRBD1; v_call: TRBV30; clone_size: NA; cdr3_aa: CAWGTGGAETQYF; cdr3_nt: TGTGCCTGGGGAACAGGGGGCGCAGAGACCCAGTACTTC
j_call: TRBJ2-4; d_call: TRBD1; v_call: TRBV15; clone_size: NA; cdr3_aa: CATSRPGQGVAKNIQYF; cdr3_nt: TGTGCCACCAGCAGACCCGGACAGGGGGTAGCCAAAAACATTCAGTACTTC
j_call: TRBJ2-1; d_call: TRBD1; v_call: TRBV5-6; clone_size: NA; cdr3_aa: CASSYGDSYNEQFF; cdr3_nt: TGTGCCAGCAGCTACGGGGACAGTTACAATGAGCAGTTCTTC
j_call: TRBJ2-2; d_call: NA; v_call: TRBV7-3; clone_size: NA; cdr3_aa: CASSLAANTGELFF; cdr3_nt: TGTGCCAGCAGCTTAGCGGCGAACACCGGGGAGCTGTTTTTT
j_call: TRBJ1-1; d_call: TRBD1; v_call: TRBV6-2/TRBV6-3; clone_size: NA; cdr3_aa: CASSPRVGQGNTEAFF; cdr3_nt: TGTGCCAGCAGCCCTAGAGTCGGACAGGGGAACACTGAAGCTTTCTTT